This TCR beta chain was found in a study of T-cell reconstitution after alpha-beta-depleted transplantation in children (dated by TCRdb to 2016 to 2017). Regarding the study in general: Using TCR repertoire profiling, the study followed T-cell immune reconstitution in a quantitative way in children after TCRalphabeta/CD19-depleted allogeneic hematopoietic cell transplantation.

Receptor libraries were prepared by PCR. Sequencing was performed on an Illumina HiSeq 2500. To normalize quantification of the TCRbeta repertoire, the TCR libraries were built with molecular barcoding that relied on unique molecular identifiers. TCRdb's own reprocessing of the public reads used fastp at Q25 and MiXCR and kept productive beta chains. CDR3 protein duplicates are merged, each entry listing the most common genes and DNA. Present in this sample are 500,000 to 650,000 distinct CDR3 sequences, about an eighth of which were seen just once. The ten biggest clones cover 12% to 15% of the sample. This specimen's treatment or condition label, interpreted: allogeneic hematopoietic cell transplantation with graft depleted of TCRalphabeta T cells and CD19 B cells. The children who served as transplant recipients had been given grafts of TCRalphabeta/CD19-depleted allogeneic hematopoietic cells.

With respect to this clonotype: What this receptor recognizes is not known. Base qualities are missing; no much larger clone stands one base away.

From the germline V gene, CDR1 is LGHNT and CDR2 is FRNRAP. The CDR3 starts with the cysteine, ends with the phenylalanine, and has 12 residues. Only CDR3 DNA is held: 36 bases, read in frame from base 1. V is reduced by 3 bases and J by 7 bases, leaving a spacing of 7 bases between them. What the work shows at the level of the full study, not this receptor alone: In some patients, high TCRbeta diversity at day 60 was attributed to recipient T cells and intrathymic progenitors that had survived conditioning. The frequencies of hyperexpanded clones fell over the following months, and after one year, T-cell counts and TCRbeta diversity were mostly attributed to newly produced T cells. The apparently early alphabetaT-cell count recovery about two months after transplant was reportedly dependent on only several hundred rapidly expanded clones derived from non-depleted graft cells.

Sequenced here: PBMCs, mostly from graft donor cells, sampled 180 days after TCRalphabeta/CD19-depleted stem cell transplant. This chain joins TRBV12-5 to TRBJ1-5; the D gene is perhaps TRBD1, from 5 matching bases. The receptor comes from a female patient aged 2 to 10 who had a stem cell transplant for aplastic anemia, so the T cells may come from the graft donor. For the CDR3, the sequence is CASGLGVQPQHF. The DNA reads TGTGCTAGTGGTTTAGGGGTCCAGCCCCAGCATTTT.